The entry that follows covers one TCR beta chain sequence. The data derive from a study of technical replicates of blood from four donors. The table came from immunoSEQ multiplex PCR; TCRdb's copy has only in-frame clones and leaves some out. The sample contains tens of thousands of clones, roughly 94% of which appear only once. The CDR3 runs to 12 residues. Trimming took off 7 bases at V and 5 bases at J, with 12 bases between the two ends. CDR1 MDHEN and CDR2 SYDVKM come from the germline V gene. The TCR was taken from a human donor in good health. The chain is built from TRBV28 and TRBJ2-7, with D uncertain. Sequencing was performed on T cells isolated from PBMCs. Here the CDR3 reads CASKRTNNEQYF. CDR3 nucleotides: TGTGCCAGCAAGAGAACTAATAACGAGCAGTACTTC.